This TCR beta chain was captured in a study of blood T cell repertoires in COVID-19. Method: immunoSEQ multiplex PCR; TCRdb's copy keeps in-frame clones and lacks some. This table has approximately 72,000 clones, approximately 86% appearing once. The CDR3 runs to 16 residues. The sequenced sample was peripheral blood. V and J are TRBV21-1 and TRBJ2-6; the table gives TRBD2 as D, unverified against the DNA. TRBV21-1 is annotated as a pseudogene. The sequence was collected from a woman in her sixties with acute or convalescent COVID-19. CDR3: CASSKEEASGANVLTF. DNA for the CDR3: TGTGCCAGCAGCAAAGAAGAGGCCTCTGGGGCCAACGTCCTGACTTTC.